These T cell receptor beta chains were read from a single sample in a study of shared clonotypes between healthy human individuals. Assay: immunoSEQ multiplex PCR; the TCRdb copy retains only in-frame clones and omits some. The sample records nearly 2 million clones, about 95% being singletons. Material for sequencing was naive CD8+ T cells sorted from blood. Receptors were obtained from a young man in good health. CDR3s include the opening cysteine and the closing phenylalanine or tryptophan. D genes are given only for firm matches. Some rows mark clone size as missing; the rest say once, few, many or name a class of expanded clone.

cdr3_aa cdr3_nt j_call d_call v_call clone_size
CASSQLREGGTDTQYF TGCGCCAGCAGCCAATTAAGGGAAGGGGGCACAGATACGCAGTATTTT TRBJ2-3 - TRBV4-3 -
CASSSDGDLAKNIQYF TGTGCCAGCAGTTCTGATGGGGATCTAGCCAAAAACATTCAGTACTTC TRBJ2-4 - TRBV28 -
CASSQAEFTGELFF TGCGCCAGCAGCCAAGCCGAGTTCACCGGGGAGCTGTTTTTT TRBJ2-2 - TRBV4-1 -
CASSVLGGRETQYF TGTGCCAGCAGTGTCCTGGGGGGCCGAGAGACCCAGTACTTC TRBJ2-5 - TRBV6-5 once
CASSPLTIAVYGYTF TGTGCCAGCAGCCCCCTCACAATAGCGGTCTATGGCTACACCTTC TRBJ1-2 - TRBV28 -
CASSIHPAGAGVMDEQFF TGTGCCAGTAGTATACATCCGGCGGGAGCGGGAGTTATGGATGAGCAGTTCTTC TRBJ2-1 TRBD2 TRBV19 -
CSVGKRGQGPLYEQYF TGCAGCGTCGGAAAGCGGGGACAGGGGCCCCTCTACGAGCAGTACTTC TRBJ2-7 TRBD1 TRBV29-1 -
CASSLGGSNTEAFF TGTGCCAGCAGCCTGGGGGGATCCAACACTGAAGCTTTCTTT TRBJ1-1 - TRBV13 -
CASTEHPDGNTQYF TGTGCCAGCACCGAACACCCGGACGGAAATACGCAGTATTTT TRBJ2-3 - TRBV2 -
CASSLIGAGYGYTF TGTGCCAGCAGCTTGATCGGGGCTGGCTATGGCTACACCTTC TRBJ1-2 - TRBV5-4 -
CASSPRLPGAEAFF TGTGCCAGCAGCCCCCGTCTCCCGGGGGCTGAAGCTTTCTTT TRBJ1-1 - TRBV13 -
CASSLGGSLPYEQYF TGTGCCAGCAGCTTAGGGGGGAGCCTTCCCTACGAGCAGTACTTC TRBJ2-7 - TRBV7-3 -
CASSLTLGDEQFF TGTGCCAGCAGCTTAACTCTGGGAGATGAGCAGTTCTTC TRBJ2-1 - TRBV7-3 -
CASSYGGTWTEAFF TGTGCCAGTAGTTATGGAGGGACATGGACTGAAGCTTTCTTT TRBJ1-1 - TRBV19 -
CASSSGLAGAHEQYF TGTGCCAGCAGTTCTGGACTAGCGGGGGCCCACGAGCAGTACTTC TRBJ2-7 TRBD2 TRBV27 -
CASSPARGDRSYEQYF TGTGCCAGCAGCCCGGCTCGAGGGGATCGGTCCTACGAGCAGTACTTC TRBJ2-7 - TRBV7-9 -
CASSQGSASNYGYTF TGCGCCAGCAGCCAAGGATCCGCGAGTAACTATGGCTACACCTTC TRBJ1-2 - TRBV4-3 -
CASRAGVGYTF TGTGCCAGCAGAGCAGGGGTGGGCTACACCTTC TRBJ1-2 - TRBV5-6 -
CSVEREGSPWRWTQYF TGCAGCGTTGAACGGGAAGGGTCGCCGTGGAGGTGGACCCAGTACTTC TRBJ2-5 - TRBV29-1 -
CASSLGEDTQYF TGTGCCAGCAGCCTAGGGGAAGATACGCAGTATTTT TRBJ2-3 - TRBV13 once
CASSHRQDSYEQYF TGCGCCAGCAGCCACCGACAGGACTCCTACGAGCAGTACTTC TRBJ2-7 - TRBV4-1 -
CASRKGETQYF TGTGCCAGCAGAAAGGGGGAGACCCAGTACTTC TRBJ2-5 - TRBV27 -
CASSDGTGEDYGYTF TGCGCCAGCAGCGACGGGACAGGGGAGGACTATGGCTACACCTTC TRBJ1-2 TRBD1 TRBV5-1 once
CAWSPTAFDTQYF TGTGCCTGGAGCCCGACAGCCTTTGATACGCAGTATTTT TRBJ2-3 - TRBV30 once
CASSSVGTGVVEQYF TGTGCCAGCAGTTCCGTGGGGACAGGGGTGGTCGAGCAGTACTTC TRBJ2-7 TRBD1 TRBV27 -
CASSPSGGSYEQYF TGCGCCAGCAGCCCTTCGGGGGGATCCTACGAGCAGTACTTC TRBJ2-7 TRBD2 TRBV4-3 -
CASSLELAGRYNEQFF TGTGCCAGCAGCTTGGAGCTAGCGGGCCGCTACAATGAGCAGTTCTTC TRBJ2-1 TRBD2 TRBV5-6 -
CASSYSTSYNEQFF TGTGCCAGCAGTTACTCGACTTCCTACAATGAGCAGTTCTTC TRBJ2-1 - TRBV6-5 -
CASSLETDTQYF TGTGCCAGCAGCTTGGAAACAGATACGCAGTATTTT TRBJ2-3 - TRBV5-8 -
CASTPSGGPFTYEQYF TGTGCCAGCACCCCTAGCGGGGGCCCTTTTACCTACGAGCAGTACTTC TRBJ2-7 TRBD2 TRBV27 -
CASSLGQIEQFF TGTGCCAGCAGCTTGGGACAGATTGAGCAGTTCTTC TRBJ2-1 - TRBV5-5 -
CASSFLDSTDTQYF TGTGCCAGCAGTTTCCTGGACAGCACAGATACGCAGTATTTT TRBJ2-3 - TRBV27 -
CAISPDRGYGYTF TGTGCCATCAGCCCTGACAGGGGCTATGGCTACACCTTC TRBJ1-2 TRBD1 TRBV10-3 -
CASSLNSGDLSYEQYF TGTGCCAGCAGTTTAAATAGCGGGGACCTCTCCTACGAGCAGTACTTC TRBJ2-7 TRBD2 TRBV27 -
CASTLESRYWNYNEQFF TGTGCCAGTACCCTCGAGTCGCGTTACTGGAACTACAATGAGCAGTTCTTC TRBJ2-1 - TRBV19 once
CASSFRTGVQADTQYF TGTGCCAGCAGCTTCAGGACAGGGGTACAGGCAGATACGCAGTATTTT TRBJ2-3 TRBD1 TRBV5-4 -
CASSYSGGWTDTQYF TGTGCCAGCAGTTACTCAGGGGGCTGGACAGATACGCAGTATTTT TRBJ2-3 TRBD1 TRBV6-5 -
CASSSRTGGVTDTQYF TGTGCCAGCAGCTCCCGGACAGGCGGGGTCACAGATACGCAGTATTTT TRBJ2-3 - TRBV7-9 -
CASSPQDLSTDTQYF TGTGCCAGCAGCCCCCAGGATCTTAGCACAGATACGCAGTATTTT TRBJ2-3 - TRBV9 -
CASSPQLAGGSNEQFF TGCGCCAGCAGCCCACAGCTAGCGGGAGGATCGAATGAGCAGTTCTTC TRBJ2-1 TRBD2 TRBV4-3 -
CASSLGSSGGYEQYF TGTGCCAGCAGCTTAGGAAGTAGCGGGGGCTACGAGCAGTACTTC TRBJ2-7 TRBD2 TRBV7-6 -
CASSSPGQGSYEQYF TGTGCCAGCAGTTCACCGGGACAGGGATCCTACGAGCAGTACTTC TRBJ2-7 TRBD1 TRBV6-6 -